Below are 3 T cell receptor beta chains sequenced from a single sample in a study of blood T cell repertoires in COVID-19. Here immunoSEQ multiplex PCR was the method, and the copy in TCRdb shows in-frame clones only, minus some. The sample contains more than 250,000 clones, roughly 90% of which appear only once. The sequenced sample consisted of peripheral blood. The receptors come from a man between 18 and 29 years old who had recovered from COVID-19.

The genes are TRBV7-8 and TRBJ2-3; weak D call: TRBD1 (6 bases). The germline gives CDR1 SGHVS, CDR2 FQNEAQ. The CDR3 sequence is 16 residues long. V lost 7 bases and J lost 1, with 18 bases in between. The CDR3 reads CASTRGRGGGTDTQYF. For the CDR3, the DNA is TGTGCCAGCACCAGGGGCCGTGGCGGTGGCACAGATACGCAGTATTTT.

This sequence joins TRBV14 and TRBJ2-3; 7 nucleotides line up with TRBD1. CDR3 size: 14 residues. Trimming removed 1 base from V and 8 bases from J; junction bases left unmatched: 6. The germline V gene has CDR1 SGHDN and CDR2 FVKESK. This CDR3 reads CASSQGTGRLTQYF. The DNA for the CDR3 is TGTGCCAGCAGCCAAGGGACAGGCCGACTTACGCAGTATTTT.

CDR3 DNA sequence: TGTGCCAGCAGTCAGGGACAGGGCGATCTGAACACTGAAGCTTTCTTT. It encodes CASSQGQGDLNTEAFF. The chain employs TRBV6-2 or TRBV6-3 and TRBJ1-1; 9 bases map to TRBD1. Trimming at V came to 5 bases and at J to 0 bases, leaving 7 bases not matched to a gene. CDR1 and CDR2 from the germline V gene are MNHEY and SVGEGT. The CDR3 length is 16 residues.